Listed here is a single T cell receptor beta chain. Seattle researchers signed up patients amid active infection and tracked them longitudinally. Original processing methods: Counts of nucleated cells, estimated from reference gene primer amplification, were obtained. Libraries were prepared by immunoSEQ multiplex PCR; TCRdb keeps only in-frame clonotypes and omits some of them. The DNA gave D and trimming, while V, J and clone size come from that table. Here the sample spans some 450,000 clones, 88% being singletons. The sample comes from a study of blood T cell repertoires in COVID-19. Study details: Collection of acute and convalescent COVID-19 samples took place in the United States, Italy and Spain. The cDNA or gDNA used as material had been derived from T cells, B-cell-depleted T cells, or PBMCs.

This CDR3 is built from 13 residues. Germline CDR1 and CDR2: GTSNPN and SVGIG (reference sequence). Trimming removed 0 bases from V and 3 bases from J, with 8 bases in between. The rearrangement links TRBV30 to TRBJ1-2; D uncertain. Sequencing was done on a sample of peripheral blood. The TCR was taken from a woman between 45 and 65 years old with COVID-19, enrolled during active disease. In nucleotides, the CDR3 is TGTGCCTGGAGTGTACGTCAGGACTATGGCTACACCTTC. Its protein is CAWSVRQDYGYTF. Using reference TRBV30 and TRBJ1-2 for the parts outside the CDR3, the full variable domain is SQTIHQWPATLVQPVGSPLSLECTVEGTSNPNLYWYRQAAGRGLQLLFYSVGIGQISSEVPQNLSASRPQDRQFILSSKKLLLSDSGFYLCAWSVRQDYGYTFGSGTRLTVV.